This T cell receptor beta chain is from a study of T cell responses to AZD1222 COVID-19 vaccine. Repertoires were generated with immunoSEQ multiplex PCR, while TCRdb's copy carries only in-frame clones and drops some. Of more than 150,000 clones listed, just over 90% are singletons. Study-level results: There were repertoire samples only from the period after the peak T cell response.

Second-dose intervals near 4 or 12 weeks were combined. A note on this clone: Its antigen is not known.

The sequenced sample was peripheral blood, obtained 28 days after the second AZD1222 dose. The clonotype comes from an adult who received the AZD1222 COVID-19 vaccine.

CDR3 in DNA: TGCAGCGTTGAGTCTCAGGGAGGAGTGTACTTC. Amino acids: CSVESQGGVYF. The chain employs TRBV29-1 and TRBJ2-7; tentatively, D is TRBD2 (6 bases). Trimming removed 3 bases from V and 12 bases from J, with 15 bases in between. This CDR3 is 11 amino acids long. In germline, CDR1 is SQVTM, CDR2 ANQGSEA.